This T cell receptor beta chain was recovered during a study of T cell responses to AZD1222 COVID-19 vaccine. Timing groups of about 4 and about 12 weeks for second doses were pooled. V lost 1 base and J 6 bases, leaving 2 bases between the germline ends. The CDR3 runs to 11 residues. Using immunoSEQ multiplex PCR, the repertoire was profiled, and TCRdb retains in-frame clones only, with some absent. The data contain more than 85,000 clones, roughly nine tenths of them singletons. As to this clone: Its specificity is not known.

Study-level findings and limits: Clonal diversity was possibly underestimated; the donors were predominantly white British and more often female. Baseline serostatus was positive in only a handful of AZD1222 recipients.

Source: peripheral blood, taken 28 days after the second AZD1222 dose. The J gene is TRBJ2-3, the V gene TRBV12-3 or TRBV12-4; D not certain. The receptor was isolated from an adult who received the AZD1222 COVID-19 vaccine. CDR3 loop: CASSLVDTQYF. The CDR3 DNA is TGTGCCAGCAGTTTAGTGGATACGCAGTATTTT.